These T cell receptor beta chains were read from a single sample in a study of Ad26.COV2.S vaccination and SARS-CoV-2 variants. Only in-frame clones appear in the TCRdb table, and some are missing; sequencing was by immunoSEQ multiplex PCR. The sample consists of more than 300,000 clones, around 90% of them appearing once. The source material was peripheral blood, sampled in a trial of Ad26.COV2.S vaccine versus placebo. The receptors were gathered from a person between 18 and 65 years old who received the Ad26.COV2.S COVID-19 vaccine or a placebo. Each CDR3 is given without its conserved first and last residue. The order of the fields is J gene, CDR3 length, V gene, CDR3 protein.

TRBJ1-2	12	TRBV28	ASSFGESNYGYT
TRBJ1-5	15	TRBV7-2	ASSPPGGLGSNQPQH
TRBJ2-1	12	TRBV29-1	SVEESPGSNEQF
TRBJ2-1	14	TRBV5-4	ASSLGQGGPYNEQF
TRBJ2-1	15	TRBV11-3	ASSPRLAGEMVNEQF
TRBJ2-7	13	TRBV9	ASSVEAAGFYEQY
TRBJ2-2	14	TRBV5-4	ASSSLLTGYTGELF
TRBJ1-1	11	TRBV11-2	ASSPRRNTEAF
TRBJ1-2	11	TRBV4-3	ASSQVGNYGYT
TRBJ2-6	15	TRBV13	ASSLLAGGSGANVLT
TRBJ1-2	12	TRBV12-5	ASGPSGATLGYT
TRBJ2-5	12	TRBV7-2	ASSLSGGRETQY
TRBJ2-1	14	TRBV3-1/TRBV3-2	ASSQVLAGVFNEQF
TRBJ1-3	13	TRBV18	ASSLGTLSGNTIY
TRBJ1-1	13	TRBV3-1/TRBV3-2	ASSQDSVENTEAF
TRBJ2-7	12	TRBV2	ASSDQGTSYEQY
TRBJ2-2	14	TRBV27	ASSFRGLANTGELF
TRBJ1-1	12	TRBV5-4	ASSLPGGTTEAF
TRBJ2-1	11	TRBV7-3	ASSGTSWDEQF
TRBJ1-1	14	TRBV7-2	ASSVFQGAGNTEAF
TRBJ1-1	13	TRBV27	ASSKIRGTNTEAF
TRBJ1-1	11	TRBV2	ASNTITGAEAF
TRBJ2-1	14	TRBV6-4	ASSPIAGTGYNEQF
TRBJ1-2	15	TRBV30	AWSVGVRDRVRDGYT
TRBJ2-2	12	TRBV2	ASSGGAVSGELF
TRBJ2-2	9	TRBV29-1	SVEWGAQLF
TRBJ1-1	17	TRBV24-1	ATSDDRDRAVRLNTEAF
TRBJ2-2	11	TRBV9	ASKGVNTGELF
TRBJ1-2	11	TRBV10-3	AIRVGQGKGYT
TRBJ2-7	10	TRBV29-1	SVRQGPYEQY
TRBJ2-1	13	TRBV7-2	ASSPGTGYSNEQF
TRBJ1-6	10	TRBV2	ASSKGGWPLH
TRBJ2-5	13	TRBV5-1	ASSLAIGGKETQY
TRBJ1-6	11	TRBV27	ASSLPGHSPLH
TRBJ1-3	16	TRBV7-8	ASSSKQGPYFSGNTIY
TRBJ2-5	12	TRBV7-2	ASSVHRGQETQY
TRBJ1-2	15	TRBV7-8	ASSRAGTARAGYGYT
TRBJ2-3	12	TRBV18	ATISRVLEDTQY
TRBJ2-7	14	TRBV4-2	ASSPLGTGGDYEQY
TRBJ2-2	11	TRBV25-1	ASTGNPSGELF
TRBJ1-3	14	TRBV19	ASSIVLRDSGNTIY
TRBJ1-1	11	TRBV7-3	ASSGGSYTEAF
TRBJ2-2	15	TRBV4-2	ASSQVNQGGSTGELF
TRBJ1-1	10	TRBV29-1	SVVRGYTEAF
TRBJ2-2	13	TRBV9	ASSGLKGGTGELF
TRBJ1-5	12	TRBV7-2	ASSLDSAYQPQH
TRBJ1-1	12	TRBV30	AWESGTGPTEAF
TRBJ1-5	11	TRBV6-5	ASRRVSNQPQH